A selection of T cell receptor beta chains follows, all from one sample in a study of low-dose radiotherapy and immunotherapy resistance in tumors. MiXCR, run by TCRdb on the reads, gives a single entry per CDR3 protein. The sample contains 54,000 or so distinct CDR3 sequences, around 25% of which appear only once. Sequencing was performed on PBMCs, taken before treatment. These receptors originate from a male donor with prostate cancer. CDR3s include the opening cysteine and the closing phenylalanine or tryptophan. The D gene is left open where the match is weak. The size of a clone is reported for some rows only, either as once, few or many, or as a class for expanded clones.

J gene	D gene	clone size	V gene	CDR3 DNA	CDR3 protein
TRBJ1-1	-	-	TRBV6-2/TRBV6-3	TGTGCCAGCTACAAGGAGTACGGAGCCACTGAAGCTTTCTTT	CASYKEYGATEAFF
TRBJ1-5	TRBD1	many	TRBV28	TGTGCCAACCGAGGGACAGGCCCCAATCAGCCCCAGCATTTT	CANRGTGPNQPQHF
TRBJ2-5	-	many	TRBV5-6	TGTGCCAGCAGCTTGGCCTCGGGGTTCCAAGAGACCCAGTACTTC	CASSLASGFQETQYF
TRBJ1-6	-	many	TRBV3-1	TGTGCCAGCAGCCTAGGACAGATGAATTCACCCCTCCACTTT	CASSLGQMNSPLHF
TRBJ2-4	-	many	TRBV7-9	TGTGCCAGCAGCCTTTACGCGGGTAAAAACATTCAGTACTTC	CASSLYAGKNIQYF
TRBJ2-1	TRBD2	many	TRBV3-1	TGTGCCAGCAGCCAAGATTCCACTAGCGGGACTTACAATGAGCAGTTCTTC	CASSQDSTSGTYNEQFF
TRBJ1-1	-	-	TRBV19	TGTGCCAGTAGCCTCGCTTTAAACACTGAAGCTTTCTTT	CASSLALNTEAFF
TRBJ1-3	-	many	TRBV29-1	TGCAGCGTTGAAGCTGGGTCCGGTGGAAACACCATATATTTT	CSVEAGSGGNTIYF
TRBJ2-2	TRBD2	many	TRBV12-3/TRBV12-4	TGTGCCAGCAGTTGGTCTAAGGGAGGGCACACCGGGGAGCTGTTTTTT	CASSWSKGGHTGELFF
TRBJ2-6	-	many	TRBV5-1	TGCGCCAGCGAACCCAGGTCTGGGGCCAACGTCCTGACTTTC	CASEPRSGANVLTF
TRBJ1-1	-	many	TRBV12-3/TRBV12-4	TGTGCCAGCAGACCCCTCGCAGGGGTGGGCACTGAAGCTTTCTTT	CASRPLAGVGTEAFF
TRBJ2-4	TRBD1	few	TRBV19	TGTGCCAGCGGGGACAGGGCAGCCAAAAACATTCAGTACTTC	CASGDRAAKNIQYF
TRBJ2-7	-	many	TRBV11-2	TGTGCCAGCAGGGACCTAAGGCGGGGCAGCTACGAGCAGTACTTC	CASRDLRRGSYEQYF
TRBJ1-2	-	many	TRBV19	TGTGCCAGTATTAACCGAGACAGCGGATATGGCTACACCTTC	CASINRDSGYGYTF
TRBJ2-7	-	many	TRBV5-4	TGTGCCAGCAGCCCGTCGGGGGTCGACGAGCAGTACTTC	CASSPSGVDEQYF
TRBJ2-1	-	many	TRBV7-9	TGTGCCAGCGGCTTCTCGTCAGGGGCCCTCTCCTACAATGAGCAGTTCTTC	CASGFSSGALSYNEQFF
TRBJ2-7	-	few	TRBV2	TGTGCCAGCAGTGAACCTCTGGCGGGAAACGAGCAGTACTTC	CASSEPLAGNEQYF
TRBJ1-5	TRBD1	many	TRBV2	TGTGCCAGCAGTACCTTCGGACAGGGAGAAGGGCATCAGCCCCAGCATTTT	CASSTFGQGEGHQPQHF
TRBJ2-1	-	few	TRBV5-1	TGCGCCAGCAGCTCCGAGGATGGGGTCTACAATGAGCAGTTCTTC	CASSSEDGVYNEQFF
TRBJ1-2	-	-	TRBV29-1	TGCAGCGTTGAAACCCAGGGGAGAGGCTACACCTTC	CSVETQGRGYTF
TRBJ2-5	-	many	TRBV4-1	TGCGCCAGCAGCCTCGGGCTCCCGGAGACCCAGTACTTC	CASSLGLPETQYF
TRBJ2-5	TRBD1	many	TRBV10-3	TGTGCCATCAATAGACAGGGGGAATGGTACCAAGAGACCCAGTACTTC	CAINRQGEWYQETQYF
TRBJ2-1	TRBD2	-	TRBV5-1	TGCGCCAGCAGCACAGCGGGAGGGATGTACAATGAGCAGTTCTTC	CASSTAGGMYNEQFF
TRBJ2-7	TRBD1	-	TRBV28	TGTGCCATCTTTCCGGCCGGACAGGGACTCTACGAGCAGTACTTC	CAIFPAGQGLYEQYF
TRBJ1-6	-	many	TRBV6-2/TRBV6-3	TGTGCCAGCAGTGAGGATCAGCTCGCCTCACCCCTCCACTTT	CASSEDQLASPLHF
TRBJ2-7	-	many	TRBV6-2/TRBV6-3	TGTGCCAGCAGTTACTCTGGCTCCCTTACCTACGAGCAGTACTTC	CASSYSGSLTYEQYF
TRBJ2-7	TRBD1	many	TRBV28	TGTGCCAGCAGTCCTGACGGGACAGGGGTCTACGAGCAGTACTTC	CASSPDGTGVYEQYF
TRBJ2-4	-	-	TRBV10-3	TGTGCCATCAGTGACGTTCCCAAAAACATTCAGTACTTC	CAISDVPKNIQYF
TRBJ2-5	-	many	TRBV6-5	TGTGCCAGCAGTTACTCGGCTTTGTGGGGAGAAGAGACCCAGTACTTC	CASSYSALWGEETQYF
TRBJ2-6	TRBD1	-	TRBV27	TGTGCCAGCAGTTTGGGCCGGACAGGGAGGATTCTAGCTGGGGCCAACGTCCTGACTTTC	CASSLGRTGRILAGANVLTF
TRBJ2-3	TRBD1	many	TRBV25-1	TGTGCCAGCAGTCTGGGACAGGGTGAGGTAGATACGCAGTATTTT	CASSLGQGEVDTQYF
TRBJ2-7	-	many	TRBV5-1	TGCGCCAGCAGCTTGGCCGGAGTCAGCACGCAGTACTTC	CASSLAGVSTQYF
TRBJ2-7	-	few	TRBV27	TGTGCCAGCAGTTTCGACCTCTCCTACGAGCAGTACTTC	CASSFDLSYEQYF
TRBJ2-7	TRBD2	many	TRBV28	TGTGCCAGCAGACTAGCGGGAGGAACTTCCTACGAGCAGTACTTC	CASRLAGGTSYEQYF
TRBJ2-3	-	-	TRBV28	TGTGCCAGCAGTTCAGGGCGAGGAGATACGCAGTATTTT	CASSSGRGDTQYF
TRBJ1-1	-	many	TRBV4-1	TGCGCCAGCAGCCAAGATGGGCAGGGACCGAACACTGAAGCTTTCTTT	CASSQDGQGPNTEAFF
TRBJ1-6	TRBD1	many	TRBV12-3/TRBV12-4	TGTGCCAGCAGTTCAGGGACAGGGGGAAATTCACCCCTCCACTTT	CASSSGTGGNSPLHF
TRBJ1-5	-	many	TRBV6-1	TGTGCCAGCAGCCGACAGGTAGGCAATCAGCCCCAGCATTTT	CASSRQVGNQPQHF
TRBJ2-7	-	-	TRBV24-1	TGTGCCACCAGTGAGGGGGAGCCAGGGATTTACGAGCAGTACTTC	CATSEGEPGIYEQYF
TRBJ1-2	TRBD1	many	TRBV19	TGTGCCAGTAGTACCCAACAGGGGTGGAATGGCTACACCTTC	CASSTQQGWNGYTF
TRBJ2-5	TRBD2	many	TRBV7-2	TGTGCCAGCATCGGATTCACCCGATGGGGTAGCGGGGGGGCAGGGACCCAGTACTTC	CASIGFTRWGSGGAGTQYF
TRBJ2-1	-	many	TRBV18	TGTGCCAGCTCAGACTACAATGAGCAGTTCTTC	CASSDYNEQFF
TRBJ2-1	-	-	TRBV7-3	TGTGCCAGCAGTACGGTCGATTACAATGAGCAGTTCTTC	CASSTVDYNEQFF
TRBJ1-5	-	many	TRBV7-9	TGTGCCAGCAGCTTTCAGGGTACCCCTAATCAGCCCCAGCATTTT	CASSFQGTPNQPQHF
TRBJ1-2	TRBD1	-	TRBV6-2/TRBV6-3	TGTGCCAGCAGACCCACCCAGGGGGCGAACTATGGCTACACCTTC	CASRPTQGANYGYTF
TRBJ2-5	-	many	TRBV28	TGTGCCAGCAGTTTAGCGCGCCCCCAGAGGGAGACCCAGTACTTC	CASSLARPQRETQYF
TRBJ2-1	-	many	TRBV9	TGTGCCAGCAGCCCGACTGGGAGCTCCTACAATGAGCAGTTCTTC	CASSPTGSSYNEQFF
TRBJ1-1	TRBD1	many	TRBV28	TGTGCCAGCAGTCCCGGACAGGGCCAAACCCTATGGGCTGAAGCTTTCTTT	CASSPGQGQTLWAEAFF
TRBJ2-2	-	many	TRBV12-3/TRBV12-4	TGTGCCAGCAGGCCGGCGGGGTCTCTGGCCGGGGAGCTGTTTTTT	CASRPAGSLAGELFF
TRBJ2-1	-	-	TRBV5-1	TGCGCCAGCAGCTTGGTCAAACCCGCGGCCCTAGGAAATGAGCAGTTCTTC	CASSLVKPAALGNEQFF
TRBJ2-7	-	many	TRBV5-4	TGTGCCAGCAGCTTTGGTCGGGACCAGCCGGGACTCTACCCTCGCGAGCAGTACTTC	CASSFGRDQPGLYPREQYF
TRBJ1-1	-	many	TRBV6-1	TGTGCCAGCAGGGCCGGGCCGACTAAGGACACTGAAGCTTTCTTT	CASRAGPTKDTEAFF
TRBJ2-1	TRBD2	many	TRBV5-5	TGTGCCAGCAGCGGCGGGAGCATGCTCAATGAGCAGTTCTTC	CASSGGSMLNEQFF